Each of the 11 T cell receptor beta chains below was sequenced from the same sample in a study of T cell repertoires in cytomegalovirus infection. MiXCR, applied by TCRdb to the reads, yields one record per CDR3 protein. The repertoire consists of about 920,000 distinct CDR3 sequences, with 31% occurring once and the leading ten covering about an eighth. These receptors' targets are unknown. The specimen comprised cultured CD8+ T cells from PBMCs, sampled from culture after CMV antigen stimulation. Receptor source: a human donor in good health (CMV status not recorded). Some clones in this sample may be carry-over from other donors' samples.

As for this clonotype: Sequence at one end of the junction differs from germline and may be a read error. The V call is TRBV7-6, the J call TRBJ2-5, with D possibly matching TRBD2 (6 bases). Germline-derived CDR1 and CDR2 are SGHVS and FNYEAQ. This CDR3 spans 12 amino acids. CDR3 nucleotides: TGTGCCAACAGCCAAGGAGGGGAGACCCAGTACTTC. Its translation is CANSQGGETQYF. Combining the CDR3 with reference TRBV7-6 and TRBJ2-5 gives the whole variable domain GAGVSQSPRYKVTKRGQDVALRCDPISGHVSLYWYRQALGQGPEFLTYFNYEAQQDKSGLPNDRFSAERPEGSISTLTIQRTEQRDSAMYRCANSQGGETQYFGPGTRLLVL.

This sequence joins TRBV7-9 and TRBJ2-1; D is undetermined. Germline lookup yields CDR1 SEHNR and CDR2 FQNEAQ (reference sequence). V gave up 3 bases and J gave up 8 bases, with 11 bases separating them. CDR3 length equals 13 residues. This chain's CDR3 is CASSFLVRDEQFF. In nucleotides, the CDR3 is TGTGCCAGCAGCTTCTTAGTTCGCGATGAGCAGTTCTTC.

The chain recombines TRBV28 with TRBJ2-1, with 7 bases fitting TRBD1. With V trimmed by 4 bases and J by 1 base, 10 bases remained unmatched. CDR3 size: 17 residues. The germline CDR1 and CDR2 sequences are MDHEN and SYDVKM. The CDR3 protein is CASSSALGTDSYNEQFF. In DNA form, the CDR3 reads TGTGCCAGCAGTTCCGCTCTGGGGACAGATTCCTACAATGAGCAGTTCTTC.

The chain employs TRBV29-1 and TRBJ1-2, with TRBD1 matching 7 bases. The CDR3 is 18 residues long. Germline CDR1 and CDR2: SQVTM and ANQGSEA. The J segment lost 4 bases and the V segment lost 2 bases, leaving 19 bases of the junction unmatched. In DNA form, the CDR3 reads TGCAGCGTTGAACTTCTTTCCCGCGCAGGGGGGACCTTCTATGGCTACACCTTC. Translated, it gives CSVELLSRAGGTFYGYTF.

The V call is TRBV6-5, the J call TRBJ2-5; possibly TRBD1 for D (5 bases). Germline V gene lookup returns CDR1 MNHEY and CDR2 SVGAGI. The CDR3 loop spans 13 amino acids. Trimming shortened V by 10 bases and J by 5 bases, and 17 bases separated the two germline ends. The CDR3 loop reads CATSQGMQETQYF. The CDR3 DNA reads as TGTGCCACCTCCCAGGGAATGCAGGAGACCCAGTACTTC.

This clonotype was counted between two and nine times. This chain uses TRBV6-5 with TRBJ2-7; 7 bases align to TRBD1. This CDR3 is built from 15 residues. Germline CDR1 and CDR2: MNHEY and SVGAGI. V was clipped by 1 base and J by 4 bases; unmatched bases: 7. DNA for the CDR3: TGTGCCAGCAGTTACTTGGGGACAGTCGGGTACGAGCAGTACTTC. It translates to CASSYLGTVGYEQYF.

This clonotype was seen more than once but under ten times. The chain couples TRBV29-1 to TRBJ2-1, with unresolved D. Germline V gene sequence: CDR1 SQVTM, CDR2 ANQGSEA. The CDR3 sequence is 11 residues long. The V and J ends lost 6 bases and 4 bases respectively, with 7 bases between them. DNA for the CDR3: TGCAGCGTCGACAAGTACAATGAGCAGTTCTTC. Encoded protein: CSVDKYNEQFF.

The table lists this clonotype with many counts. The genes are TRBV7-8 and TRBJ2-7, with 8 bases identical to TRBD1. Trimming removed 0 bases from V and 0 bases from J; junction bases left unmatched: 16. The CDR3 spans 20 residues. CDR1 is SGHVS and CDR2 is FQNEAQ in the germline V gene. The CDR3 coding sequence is TGTGCCAGCAGCTTAGCGCTACGGGACAGGACCCATTCGAGCTCCTACGAGCAGTACGTC. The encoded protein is CASSLALRDRTHSSSYEQYV.

DNA for the CDR3: TGTGCCACCAGCAGAGATCACGCGGGAAATGAGCAGTTCTTC. Its translation: CATSRDHAGNEQFF. This chain connects TRBV15 to TRBJ2-1; D is possibly TRBD2 (6 bases). In germline, CDR1 is LNHNV, CDR2 YYDKDF (reference sequence). The CDR3 is 14 amino acids. Trimming cost V 0 bases and J 7 bases, with 10 bases left between them.

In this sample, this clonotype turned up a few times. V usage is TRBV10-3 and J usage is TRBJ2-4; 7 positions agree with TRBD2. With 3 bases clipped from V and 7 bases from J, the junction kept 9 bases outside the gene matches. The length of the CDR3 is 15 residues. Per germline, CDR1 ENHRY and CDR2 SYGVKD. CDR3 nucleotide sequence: TGTGCCATCAGTGAAGGAGGGCAGGGAGGGAACATTCAGTACTTC. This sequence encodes CAISEGGQGGNIQYF.

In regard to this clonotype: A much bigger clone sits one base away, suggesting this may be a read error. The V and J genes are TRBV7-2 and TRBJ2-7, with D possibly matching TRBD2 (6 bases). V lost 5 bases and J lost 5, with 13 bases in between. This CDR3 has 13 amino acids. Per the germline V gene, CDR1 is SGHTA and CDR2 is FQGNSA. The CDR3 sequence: CASSPLRRDEQYV. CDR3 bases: TGTGCCAGCAGCCCCCTTAGGAGGGACGAGCAGTACGTC.